This TCR beta chain appears in the sequencing data of a study of cytomegalovirus exposure and HLA in healthy donors. Study-level points and caveats: Later work found most CMV-associated TCR beta chains apparently HLA-restricted. Several V segments, TRBV6-2 and TRBV6-3 among them, could not be told apart and were dropped.

Amplification used 60 Vbeta primers and 13 Jbeta primers. Generated by immunoSEQ multiplex PCR, the TCRdb table keeps only in-frame clones and is missing some. The sample has about 96,000 clones. Note on this clone: Its antigen is still unknown.

Germline V gene sequence: CDR1 MNHEY, CDR2 SMNVEV (reference sequence). The junction had 1 base not matched to a gene; V was cut back by 2 bases and J by 3 bases. The CDR3 is 13 residues long. Healthy people donating bone marrow made up the donors. This sequence was found in a woman in her 30s in good health and CMV-seronegative. This rearrangement joins TRBV27 to TRBJ2-7, with 7 bases fitting TRBD2. Material for sequencing was PBMCs. The chain's CDR3 is CASSLTSVYEQYF. For the CDR3, the DNA is TGTGCCAGCAGTTTAACTAGCGTCTACGAGCAGTACTTC.